This TCR beta chain is drawn from a study of blood T cell repertoires in COVID-19. The count of this clone is one. The assay was immunoSEQ multiplex PCR, and TCRdb's table has in-frame clones only and misses some. The table lists 200,000 to 250,000 clones, nearly 90% of them singletons. This clonotype was sampled from a woman between 18 and 29 years old who had recovered from COVID-19. The sequenced material came from peripheral blood.

The CDR3 here is CASSTGLATKKQFF. The CDR3 DNA reads TGTGCCAGCAGCACGGGACTGGCGACTAAAAAGCAGTTCTTC. The chain carries TRBV13 and TRBJ2-1, with D possibly matching TRBD2 (6 bases). The germline V and J ends were trimmed by 5 bases and 11 bases, with 19 bases remaining between them. This CDR3 comprises 14 residues. The V gene's germline CDR1 is PRHDT and CDR2 FYEKMQ (reference sequence). Together with reference TRBV13 and TRBJ2-1, the CDR3 gives the full variable domain: AAGVIQSPRHLIKEKRETATLKCYPIPRHDTVYWYQQGPGQDPQFLISFYEKMQSDKGSIPDRFSAQQFSDYHSELNMSSLELGDSALYFCASSTGLATKKQFFGPGTRLTVL.